The clone carrying this TCR beta chain has more than one count but fewer than ten. Unique molecular identifiers were incorporated into the prepared TCRbeta library. TCRdb used MiXCR to reprocess the PCR reads, holding one entry per CDR3 protein. The sample lists 250,000 to 350,000 distinct CDR3 sequences, more than 9% occurring once. The data were obtained in a study of T-cell reconstitution after alpha-beta-depleted transplantation in children. Germline CDR1 is SGHDT and CDR2 is YYEEEE. CDR3 length: 19 residues. V lost 4 bases and J lost 0, with 20 bases in between. V and J are TRBV5-6 and TRBJ2-6; weak D call: TRBD1 (6 bases). Source: PBMCs from the stem cell graft donor, taken from the stem cell graft. The receptor was isolated from a human donor who donated a stem cell graft to a child with SCID. The CDR3 is CASSPGDILISSGANVLTF. The CDR3 DNA is TGTGCCAGCAGCCCAGGGGACATACTAATCAGCTCTGGGGCCAACGTCCTGACTTTC.